Listed below are T cell receptor beta chains from one sample, sequenced in a study of blood T cell repertoires in COVID-19. Measured with immunoSEQ multiplex PCR; TCRdb has only the in-frame clones, and not every one. The sample records hundreds of thousands of clones, approximately 82% being singletons. The sample comprised peripheral blood. Receptors originate from a woman aged 80 or older with acute or convalescent COVID-19. Each CDR3 is given with its conserved first and last residue. The D gene is left open where the match is weak. Size is stated for part of the rows, as once, few or many counts, or as a class when the clone is expanded.

CDR3aa: CASTDRGLYEQYF
CDR3nt: TGTGCCAGCACCGACAGGGGTCTCTACGAGCAGTACTTC
j_gene: TRBJ2-7
d_gene: TRBD1
v_gene: TRBV28
abundance: once

CDR3aa: CATGQGNYGYTF
CDR3nt: TGTGCCACCGGACAGGGGAACTATGGCTACACCTTC
j_gene: TRBJ1-2
d_gene: TRBD1
v_gene: TRBV5-4
abundance: -

CDR3aa: CASSLSGGSSYNEQFF
CDR3nt: TGTGCCAGCAGCTTGAGCGGGGGAAGCTCCTACAATGAGCAGTTCTTC
j_gene: TRBJ2-1
d_gene: TRBD2
v_gene: TRBV7-9
abundance: -

CDR3aa: CASSPSGTAYQPQHF
CDR3nt: TGTGCCAGCTCTCCCTCAGGGACAGCTTATCAGCCCCAGCATTTT
j_gene: TRBJ1-5
d_gene: TRBD1
v_gene: TRBV18
abundance: -

CDR3aa: CASRRGQGATYEQYF
CDR3nt: TGTGCCAGCAGGCGAGGACAGGGGGCGACCTACGAGCAGTACTTC
j_gene: TRBJ2-7
d_gene: TRBD1
v_gene: TRBV7-2
abundance: -

CDR3aa: CATSRDPQGLYNSPLHF
CDR3nt: TGTGCCACCAGCAGAGACCCACAGGGGCTCTATAATTCACCCCTCCACTTT
j_gene: TRBJ1-6
d_gene: TRBD1
v_gene: TRBV15
abundance: -

CDR3aa: CASSPPGRDSPLHF
CDR3nt: TGCGCCAGCAGCCCCCCAGGGAGGGATTCACCCCTCCACTTT
j_gene: TRBJ1-6
d_gene: -
v_gene: TRBV5-1
abundance: -

CDR3aa: CSVEGRGADPYTQYF
CDR3nt: TGCAGCGTTGAGGGGCGGGGAGCCGACCCTTATACGCAGTATTTT
j_gene: TRBJ2-3
d_gene: -
v_gene: TRBV29-1
abundance: -

CDR3aa: CASSYSSGLQETQYF
CDR3nt: TGTGCCAGCAGTTACTCTTCGGGACTCCAAGAGACCCAGTACTTC
j_gene: TRBJ2-5
d_gene: -
v_gene: TRBV6-5
abundance: -

CDR3aa: CASSATSGKDHEQFF
CDR3nt: TGTGCCAGCAGCGCGACTAGCGGGAAGGACCATGAGCAGTTCTTC
j_gene: TRBJ2-1
d_gene: TRBD2
v_gene: TRBV9
abundance: -

CDR3aa: CASSVGTSSYNEQFF
CDR3nt: TGTGCCAGCAGTGTTGGGACTAGTTCCTACAATGAGCAGTTCTTC
j_gene: TRBJ2-1
d_gene: TRBD2
v_gene: TRBV25-1
abundance: -

CDR3aa: CASTPRTSGRASDEQFF
CDR3nt: TGTGCCAGCACCCCTCGGACTAGCGGGAGGGCCAGCGATGAGCAGTTCTTC
j_gene: TRBJ2-1
d_gene: TRBD2
v_gene: TRBV6-2/TRBV6-3
abundance: -

CDR3aa: CASSLSSGGPNTGELFF
CDR3nt: TGCGCCAGCAGTCTCTCCAGCGGGGGCCCGAACACCGGGGAGCTGTTTTTT
j_gene: TRBJ2-2
d_gene: TRBD2
v_gene: TRBV23-1
abundance: -

CDR3aa: CASSPHGWRDYGYTF
CDR3nt: TGTGCCAGCAGTCCACACGGTTGGAGGGACTATGGCTACACCTTC
j_gene: TRBJ1-2
d_gene: -
v_gene: TRBV6-2/TRBV6-3
abundance: -

CDR3aa: CASSLVSMSSGNTIYF
CDR3nt: TGTGCCAGCAGCTTAGTATCTATGAGCTCTGGAAACACCATATATTTT
j_gene: TRBJ1-3
d_gene: -
v_gene: TRBV7-2
abundance: -